One and the same sample provided the 6 T cell receptor beta chains below, sequenced in a study of cytomegalovirus exposure and HLA in healthy donors. The study ran its PCR with 60 Vbeta and 13 Jbeta primers. Sequencing was performed with immunoSEQ multiplex PCR; in TCRdb, only in-frame clones are kept and a portion is missing. The sample includes over 100,000 clones, less than 90% of them seen just once. Source material: PBMCs. The receptors were sampled from a man aged 40-50 years in good health and CMV-seronegative.

The chain is built from TRBV7-2 and TRBJ2-3; TRBD2 matches 7 bases. V lost 0 bases, J lost 5 bases, and 14 bases stayed unmatched. There are 18 residues in the CDR3. The germline V gene encodes CDR1 SGHTA and CDR2 FQGNSA. Here the CDR3 reads CASSLASGLGGRKDTQYF. For the CDR3, the DNA is TGTGCCAGCAGCTTAGCGTCTGGGTTGGGGGGGAGAAAAGATACGCAGTATTTT.

The chain carries TRBV5-1 and TRBJ2-2, with 12 bases that match TRBD2. The CDR3 loop spans 17 amino acids. The J segment lost 5 bases and the V segment lost 2 bases, leaving 7 bases of the junction unmatched. CDR1 SGHRS and CDR2 YFSETQ come from the germline V gene. The CDR3 nucleotides read TGCGCCAGCAGCTTCAGACTAGCGGGAGACGGTACCGGGGAGCTGTTTTTT. Amino acid sequence: CASSFRLAGDGTGELFF.

A remark on this clone: One junction end does not reproduce the germline sequence, and a read error may be involved. The chain couples TRBV5-1 to TRBJ1-2; TRBD1 agrees at 7 bases. This CDR3 region has 13 residues. The V gene's germline CDR1 is SGHRS and CDR2 YFSETQ. The CDR3 is CASTLTGNYGYTF. The CDR3 region has the DNA TGCGCCAGCACCTTGACAGGGAACTATGGCTACACCTTC.

CDR3 loop: CASSVDWSPEETQYF. CDR3 nucleotides: TGTGCCAGCAGCGTAGATTGGTCGCCGGAGGAGACCCAGTACTTC. This chain connects TRBV9 to TRBJ2-5; D remains ambiguous. Trimming shortened V by 0 bases and J by 5 bases, and 14 bases separated the two germline ends. CDR3 size: 15 residues. Per the germline V gene, CDR1 is SGDLS and CDR2 is YYNGEE.

The chain carries TRBV4-1 and TRBJ2-3; no clear D gene. This CDR3 region has 14 residues. Per germline, CDR1 MGHRA and CDR2 YSYEKL. V dropped 4 bases and J dropped 6 bases, with 14 bases sitting between them. In DNA, the CDR3 is TGCGCCAGCAGCCGTTCAGATGACGGGGATACGCAGTATTTT. It translates to CASSRSDDGDTQYF.

The CDR3 spells CASSVEGLMGLETQYF. CDR3 sequence (DNA): TGTGCCAGCAGCGTAGAGGGCCTAATGGGACTCGAGACCCAGTACTTC. This chain connects TRBV9 to TRBJ2-5; tentative D call: TRBD2 (6 bases). Germline V gene lookup returns CDR1 SGDLS and CDR2 YYNGEE. CDR3 length: 16 residues. Between the trimmed V and J ends, which lost 0 bases and 5 bases, there was a span of 17 bases.